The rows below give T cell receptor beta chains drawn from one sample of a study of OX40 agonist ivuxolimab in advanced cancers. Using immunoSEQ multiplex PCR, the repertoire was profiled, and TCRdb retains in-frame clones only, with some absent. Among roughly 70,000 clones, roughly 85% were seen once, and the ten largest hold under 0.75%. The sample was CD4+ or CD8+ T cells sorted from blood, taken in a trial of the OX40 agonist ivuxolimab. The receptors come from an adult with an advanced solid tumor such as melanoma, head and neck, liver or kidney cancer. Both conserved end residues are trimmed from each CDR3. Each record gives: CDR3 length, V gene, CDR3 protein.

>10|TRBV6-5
ASSYPIYGYT
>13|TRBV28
ASSFGGQNAQPQH
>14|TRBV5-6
ASSLGTGGLGQPQH
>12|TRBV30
AWSPGQSDSPLH
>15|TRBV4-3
ASSQDLGGSLYNEQF
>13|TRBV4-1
ASSPGGGPNNEQF
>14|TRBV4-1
ASSQVTRTPAGELF
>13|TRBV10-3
AISETGSLGYGYT
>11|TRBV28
ASSFEDFYEQY
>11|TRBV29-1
SVEDQQNYGYT
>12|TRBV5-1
ASSLDEGRSEAF
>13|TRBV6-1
ASSEETVFNEKLF
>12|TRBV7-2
ASSLRGPDQPQH
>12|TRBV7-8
ASSLSGTGDEQY
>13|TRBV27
ASSPTRAHYYGYT
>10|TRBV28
ASGPANTEAF
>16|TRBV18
ASSPRRASGASTDTQY
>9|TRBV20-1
SARGNTEAF
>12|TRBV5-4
ASSLGLAVYEQY
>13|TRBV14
ASSQGSGRSTEAF
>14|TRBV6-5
ASSYSGTSYTGELF
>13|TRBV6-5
ASSYEGSGDQPQH
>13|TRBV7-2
ASSSLRTGRPTIY
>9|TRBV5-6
ASSSGHFQY
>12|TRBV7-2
ASSLAGTGETQY